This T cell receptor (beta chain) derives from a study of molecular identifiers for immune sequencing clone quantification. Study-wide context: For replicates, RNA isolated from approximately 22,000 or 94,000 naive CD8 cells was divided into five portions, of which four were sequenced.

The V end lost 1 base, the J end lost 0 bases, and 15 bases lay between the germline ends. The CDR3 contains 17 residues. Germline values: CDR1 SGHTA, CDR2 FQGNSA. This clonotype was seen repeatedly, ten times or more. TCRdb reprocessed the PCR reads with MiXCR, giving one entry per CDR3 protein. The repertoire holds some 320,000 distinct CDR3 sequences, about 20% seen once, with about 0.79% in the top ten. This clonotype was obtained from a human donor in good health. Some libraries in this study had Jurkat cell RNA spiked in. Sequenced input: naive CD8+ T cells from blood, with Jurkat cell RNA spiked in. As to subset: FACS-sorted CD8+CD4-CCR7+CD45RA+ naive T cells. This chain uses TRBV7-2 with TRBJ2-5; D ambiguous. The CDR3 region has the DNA TGTGCCAGCAGCTTAGATACGTGGACGGAAGACCAAGAGACCCAGTACTTC. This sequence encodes CASSLDTWTEDQETQYF.